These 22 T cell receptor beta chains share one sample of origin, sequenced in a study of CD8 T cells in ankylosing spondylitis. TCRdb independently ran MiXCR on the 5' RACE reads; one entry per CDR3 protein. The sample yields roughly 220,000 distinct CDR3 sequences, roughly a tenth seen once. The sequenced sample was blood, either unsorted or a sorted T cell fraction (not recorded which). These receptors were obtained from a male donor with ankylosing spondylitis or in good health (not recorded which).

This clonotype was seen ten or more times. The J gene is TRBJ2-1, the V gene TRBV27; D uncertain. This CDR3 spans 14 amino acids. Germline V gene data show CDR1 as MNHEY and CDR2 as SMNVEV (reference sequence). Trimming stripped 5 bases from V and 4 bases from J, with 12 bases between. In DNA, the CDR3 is TGTGCCAGCAGTCCGCGTGGGTTATACAATGAGCAGTTCTTC. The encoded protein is CASSPRGLYNEQFF.

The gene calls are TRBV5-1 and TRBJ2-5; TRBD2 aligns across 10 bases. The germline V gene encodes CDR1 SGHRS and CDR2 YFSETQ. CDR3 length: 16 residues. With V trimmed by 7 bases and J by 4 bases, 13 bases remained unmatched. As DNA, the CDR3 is TGCGCCAGCCGGCCCACTAGCGGGGCCTCTGGAGAGACCCAGTACTTC. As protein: CASRPTSGASGETQYF. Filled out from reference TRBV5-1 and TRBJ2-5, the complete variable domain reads KAGVTQTPRYLIKTRGQQVTLSCSPISGHRSVSWYQQTPGQGLQFLFEYFSETQRNKGNFPGRFSGRQFSNSRSEMNVSTLELGDSALYLCASRPTSGASGETQYFGPGTRLLVL.

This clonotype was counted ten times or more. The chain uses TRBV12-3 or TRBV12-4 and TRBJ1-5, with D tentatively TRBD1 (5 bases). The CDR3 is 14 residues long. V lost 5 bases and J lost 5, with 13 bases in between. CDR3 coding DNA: TGTGCCAGCAGTCAATGGGGGGTCGATCAGCCCCAGCATTTT. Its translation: CASSQWGVDQPQHF.

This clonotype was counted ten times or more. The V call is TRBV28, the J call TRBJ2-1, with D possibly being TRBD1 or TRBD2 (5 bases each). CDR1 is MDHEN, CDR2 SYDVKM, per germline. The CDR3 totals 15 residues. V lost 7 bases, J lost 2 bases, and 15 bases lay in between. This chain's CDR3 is CASTFRGRPYNEQFF. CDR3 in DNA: TGTGCCAGCACTTTTCGGGGACGGCCCTACAATGAGCAGTTCTTC.

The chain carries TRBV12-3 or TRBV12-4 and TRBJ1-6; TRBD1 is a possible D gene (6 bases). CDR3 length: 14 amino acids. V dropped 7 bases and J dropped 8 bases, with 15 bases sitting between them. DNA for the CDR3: TGTGCCAGCACCACAGGGTTTCGGGATTCACCCCTCCACTTT. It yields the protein CASTTGFRDSPLHF.

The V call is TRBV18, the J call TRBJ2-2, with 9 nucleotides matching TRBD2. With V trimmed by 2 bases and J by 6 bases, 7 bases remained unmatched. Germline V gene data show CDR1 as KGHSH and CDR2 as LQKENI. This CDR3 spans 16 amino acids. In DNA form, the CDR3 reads TGTGCCAGCTCACCAAGCGCAGCGGGGGGTTCCGGGGAGCTGTTTTTT. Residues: CASSPSAAGGSGELFF. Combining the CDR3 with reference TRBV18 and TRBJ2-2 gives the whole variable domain NAGVMQNPRHLVRRRGQEARLRCSPMKGHSHVYWYRQLPEEGLKFMVYLQKENIIDESGMPKERFSAEFPKEGPSILRIQQVVRGDSAAYFCASSPSAAGGSGELFFGEGSRLTVL.

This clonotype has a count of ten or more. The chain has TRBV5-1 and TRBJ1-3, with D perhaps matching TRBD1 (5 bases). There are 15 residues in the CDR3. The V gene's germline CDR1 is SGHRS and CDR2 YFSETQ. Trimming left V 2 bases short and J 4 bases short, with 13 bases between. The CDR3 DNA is TGCGCCAGCAGCTTCGGGGGGTCGGAAGGAAACACCATATATTTT. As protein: CASSFGGSEGNTIYF.

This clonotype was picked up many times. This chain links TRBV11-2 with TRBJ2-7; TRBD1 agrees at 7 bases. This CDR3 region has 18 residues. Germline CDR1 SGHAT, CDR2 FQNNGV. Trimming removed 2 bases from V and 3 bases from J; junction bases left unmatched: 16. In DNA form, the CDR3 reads TGTGCCAGCAGCTTAATACATAGTACTTTAGGGACAGTCTACGAGCAGTACTTC. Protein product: CASSLIHSTLGTVYEQYF.

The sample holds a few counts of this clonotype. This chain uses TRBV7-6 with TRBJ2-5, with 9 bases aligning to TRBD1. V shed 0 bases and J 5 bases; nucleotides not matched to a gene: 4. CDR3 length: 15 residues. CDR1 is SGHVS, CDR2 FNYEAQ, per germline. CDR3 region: CASSLAGTGYETQYF. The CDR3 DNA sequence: TGTGCCAGCAGCTTAGCGGGGACAGGGTACGAGACCCAGTACTTC.

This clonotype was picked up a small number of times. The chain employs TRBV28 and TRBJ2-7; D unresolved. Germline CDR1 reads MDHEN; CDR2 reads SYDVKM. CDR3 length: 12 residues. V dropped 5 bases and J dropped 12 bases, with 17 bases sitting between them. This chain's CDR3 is CASSLPTFQLYF. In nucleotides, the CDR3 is TGTGCCAGCAGTCTCCCGACGTTCCAGCTGTACTTC.

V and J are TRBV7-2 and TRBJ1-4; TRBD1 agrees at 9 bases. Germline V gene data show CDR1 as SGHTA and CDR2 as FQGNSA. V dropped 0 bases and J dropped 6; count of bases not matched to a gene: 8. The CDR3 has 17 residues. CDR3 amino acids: CASSLASGTGQDEKLFF. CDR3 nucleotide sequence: TGTGCCAGCAGCTTAGCTTCCGGGACAGGGCAGGATGAAAAACTGTTTTTT.

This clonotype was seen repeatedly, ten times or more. As DNA, the CDR3 is TGTGCCAGCAGTTTGGGCAGGGGTAATGAAAAACTGTTTTTT. It codes for CASSLGRGNEKLFF. This chain uses TRBV12-3 or TRBV12-4 with TRBJ1-4; a weak D match, TRBD1 (6 bases). The CDR3 runs to 14 residues. Trimming left V 3 bases short and J 4 bases short, with 9 bases between.

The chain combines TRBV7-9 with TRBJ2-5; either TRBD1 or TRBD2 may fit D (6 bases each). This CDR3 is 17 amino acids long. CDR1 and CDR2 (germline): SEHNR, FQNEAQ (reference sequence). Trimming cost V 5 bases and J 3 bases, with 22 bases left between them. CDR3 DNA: TGTGCCAGCAGCCCCAGGAGGGGGGTAAACACGAAAGAGACCCAGTACTTC. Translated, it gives CASSPRRGVNTKETQYF.

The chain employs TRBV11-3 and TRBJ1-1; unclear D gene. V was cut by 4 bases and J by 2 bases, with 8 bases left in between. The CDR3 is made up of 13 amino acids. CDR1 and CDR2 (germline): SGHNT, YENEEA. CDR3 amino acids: CASSSNPNTEAFF. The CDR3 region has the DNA TGTGCCAGCAGCTCAAACCCTAACACTGAAGCTTTCTTT.

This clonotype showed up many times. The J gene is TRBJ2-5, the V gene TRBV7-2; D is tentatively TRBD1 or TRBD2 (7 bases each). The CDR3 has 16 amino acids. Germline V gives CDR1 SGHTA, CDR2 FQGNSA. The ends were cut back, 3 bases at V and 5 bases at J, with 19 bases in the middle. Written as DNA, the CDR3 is TGTGCCAGCAGCTTCTGGGAGGGGGCAGGGGAGGAGACCCAGTACTTC. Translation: CASSFWEGAGEETQYF.

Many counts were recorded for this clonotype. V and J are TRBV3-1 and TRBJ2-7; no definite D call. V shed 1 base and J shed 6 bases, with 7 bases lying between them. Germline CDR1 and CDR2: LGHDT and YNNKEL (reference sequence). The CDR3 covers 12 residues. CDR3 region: CASSQVFGEQYF. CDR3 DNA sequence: TGTGCCAGCAGCCAAGTTTTCGGCGAGCAGTACTTC.

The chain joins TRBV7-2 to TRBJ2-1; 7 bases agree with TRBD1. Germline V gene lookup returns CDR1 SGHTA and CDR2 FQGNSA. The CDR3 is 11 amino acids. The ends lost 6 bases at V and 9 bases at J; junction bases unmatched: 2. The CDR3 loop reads CASRTGVEQFF. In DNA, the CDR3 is TGTGCCAGCAGAACAGGGGTTGAGCAGTTCTTC.

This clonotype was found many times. The CDR3 DNA reads TGTGCCAGCAGCTTATATGTGGTAGCGGGGGGAGGGGCCCAGTACTTC. Amino acid sequence: CASSLYVVAGGGAQYF. This chain joins TRBV7-2 and TRBJ2-5, with 10 bases fitting TRBD2. The CDR3 length is 16 residues. Germline-derived CDR1 and CDR2 are SGHTA and FQGNSA. After removal of 2 bases from V and 9 bases from J, the junction contained 12 bases not matched to a gene.

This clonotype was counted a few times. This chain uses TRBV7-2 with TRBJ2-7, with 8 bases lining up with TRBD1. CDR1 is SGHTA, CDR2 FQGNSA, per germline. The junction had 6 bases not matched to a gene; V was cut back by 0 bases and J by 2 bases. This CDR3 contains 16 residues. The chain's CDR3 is CASSLAPGQETYEQYF. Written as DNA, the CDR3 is TGTGCCAGCAGCTTAGCCCCGGGACAGGAAACCTACGAGCAGTACTTC.

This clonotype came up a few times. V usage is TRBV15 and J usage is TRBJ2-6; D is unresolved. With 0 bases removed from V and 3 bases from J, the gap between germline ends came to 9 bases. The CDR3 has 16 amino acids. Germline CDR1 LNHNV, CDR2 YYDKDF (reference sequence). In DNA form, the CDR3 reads TGTGCCACCAGCAGAGATCTCGCGCTTGGGGCCAACGTCCTGACTTTC. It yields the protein CATSRDLALGANVLTF.

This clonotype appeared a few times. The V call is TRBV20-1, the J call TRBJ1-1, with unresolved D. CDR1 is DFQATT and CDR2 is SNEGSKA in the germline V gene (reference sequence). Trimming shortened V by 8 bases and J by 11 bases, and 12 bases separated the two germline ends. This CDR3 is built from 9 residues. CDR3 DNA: TGCAGTCCAAACCCCCGGGCTTTCTTT. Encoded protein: CSPNPRAFF.

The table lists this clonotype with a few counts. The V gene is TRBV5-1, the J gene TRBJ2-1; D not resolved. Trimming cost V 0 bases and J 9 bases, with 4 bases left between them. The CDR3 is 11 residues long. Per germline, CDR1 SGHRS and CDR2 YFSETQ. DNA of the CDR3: TGCGCCAGCAGCTTGGTTTCTGAGCAGTTCTTC. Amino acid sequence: CASSLVSEQFF. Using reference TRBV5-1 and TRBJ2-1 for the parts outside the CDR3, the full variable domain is KAGVTQTPRYLIKTRGQQVTLSCSPISGHRSVSWYQQTPGQGLQFLFEYFSETQRNKGNFPGRFSGRQFSNSRSEMNVSTLELGDSALYLCASSLVSEQFFGPGTRLTVL.